Shown below are 7 T cell receptor beta chains from a single sample sequenced in a study of shared clonotypes between healthy human individuals. Using immunoSEQ multiplex PCR, the repertoire was profiled, and TCRdb retains in-frame clones only, with some absent. The repertoire holds millions of clones, more than 80% seen once, with approximately 0.4% in the top ten. Input material: naive CD4+ T cells from PBMCs. Subset described: CD45RA+ positively selected. Receptors originate from a man younger than 35 in good health. Some clones in this sample may be carry-over from other donors' samples.

This sequence joins TRBV28 and TRBJ1-2, with D perhaps TRBD1 (5 bases). Germline V gene lookup returns CDR1 MDHEN and CDR2 SYDVKM. The CDR3 consists of 16 residues. The V gene lost 5 bases and the J gene lost 8 bases, with 24 bases spanning the gap. CDR3 bases: TGTGCCAGCAGTACCGCCGGGACGGCGCCGGGGGAGGGCTACACCTTC. The encoded protein is CASSTAGTAPGEGYTF.

This chain links TRBV9 with TRBJ2-3, with 13 bases matching TRBD2. The germline V gene has CDR1 SGDLS and CDR2 YYNGEE. The CDR3 contains 16 residues. V shed 2 bases, J shed 3 bases, and the junction held 3 bases outside the gene matches. The CDR3: CASSVQGLAGTDTQYF. The CDR3, as DNA: TGTGCCAGCAGCGTCCAGGGACTAGCGGGAACAGATACGCAGTATTTT.

To note about this clone: This CDR3 is also generated by other DNA sequences in the sample. This chain links TRBV18 with TRBJ2-5; TRBD2 matches 11 bases. The CDR3 has 15 residues. Germline V gene lookup returns CDR1 KGHSH and CDR2 LQKENI. Trimming took 2 bases from V and 5 from J; bases not matched to a gene: 4. The CDR3 DNA reads as TGTGCCAGCTCACCATTAGCGGGAGGGCCGGAGACCCAGTACTTC. It specifies CASSPLAGGPETQYF.

The chain links TRBV10-3 to TRBJ2-1; the D call may be TRBD1 or TRBD2 (5 bases each). The germline V gene encodes CDR1 ENHRY and CDR2 SYGVKD. V dropped 3 bases and J dropped 8 bases, with 8 bases sitting between them. CDR3 length equals 12 residues. CDR3 region: CAISDRGDEQFF. DNA of the CDR3: TGTGCCATCAGTGACCGGGGCGATGAGCAGTTCTTC.

This chain uses TRBV5-4 with TRBJ2-1; the D call may be TRBD1 or TRBD2 (5 bases each). CDR1 is SGHNT, CDR2 YYREEE, per germline (reference sequence). This CDR3 is built from 16 residues. The V gene lost 4 bases and the J gene lost 5 bases, with 19 bases spanning the gap. CDR3 amino acids: CASSPVRQGVDNEQFF. In DNA form, the CDR3 reads TGTGCCAGCAGCCCCGTTCGGCAGGGAGTGGACAATGAGCAGTTCTTC.

V gene TRBV4-1 combines with J gene TRBJ2-2, with 8 positions matching TRBD2. CDR1 and CDR2 (germline): MGHRA, YSYEKL. The CDR3 contains 17 residues. The J segment lost 0 bases and the V segment lost 5 bases, leaving 8 bases of the junction unmatched. As DNA, the CDR3 is TGCGCCAGCAGCTCTCGTACTAGCGGTGCGAACACCGGGGAGCTGTTTTTT. Its protein product is CASSSRTSGANTGELFF.

The gene calls are TRBV28 and TRBJ2-3, with D possibly being TRBD1 (5 bases). With 5 bases removed from V and 7 bases from J, the gap between germline ends came to 16 bases. Germline values: CDR1 MDHEN, CDR2 SYDVKM. The CDR3 is 14 amino acids. This chain's CDR3 is CASSPRGGMNTQYF. CDR3 DNA sequence: TGTGCCAGCAGTCCTAGGGGTGGGATGAATACGCAGTATTTT. Full variable domain (remainder filled in from reference TRBV28 and TRBJ2-3): DVKVTQSSRYLVKRTGEKVFLECVQDMDHENMFWYRQDPGLGLRLIYFSYDVKMKEKGDIPEGYSVSREKKERFSLILESASTNQTSMYLCASSPRGGMNTQYFGPGTRLTVL.